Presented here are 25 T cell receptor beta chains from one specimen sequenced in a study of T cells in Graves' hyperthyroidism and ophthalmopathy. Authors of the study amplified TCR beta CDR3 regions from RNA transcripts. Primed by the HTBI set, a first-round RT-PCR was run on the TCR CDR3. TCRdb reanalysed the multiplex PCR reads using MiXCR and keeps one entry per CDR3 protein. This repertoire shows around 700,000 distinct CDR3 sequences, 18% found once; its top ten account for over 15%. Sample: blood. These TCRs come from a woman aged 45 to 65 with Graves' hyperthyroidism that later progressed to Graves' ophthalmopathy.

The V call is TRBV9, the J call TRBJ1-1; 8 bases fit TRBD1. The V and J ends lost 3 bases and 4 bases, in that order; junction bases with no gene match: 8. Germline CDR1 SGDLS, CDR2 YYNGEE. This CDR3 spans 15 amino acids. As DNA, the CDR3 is TGTGCCAGCAGCGGATACAGGGGGGAGGGCACTGAAGCTTTCTTT. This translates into CASSGYRGEGTEAFF.

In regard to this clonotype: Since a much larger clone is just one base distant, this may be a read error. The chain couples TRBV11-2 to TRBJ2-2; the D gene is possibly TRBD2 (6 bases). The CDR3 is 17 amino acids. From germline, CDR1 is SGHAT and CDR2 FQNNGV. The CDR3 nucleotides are TGTGCCAGCAGACATTCGTGGGCTAGCGTGAACACCGGGGAGCTGGTTTTT. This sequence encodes CASRHSWASVNTGELVF.

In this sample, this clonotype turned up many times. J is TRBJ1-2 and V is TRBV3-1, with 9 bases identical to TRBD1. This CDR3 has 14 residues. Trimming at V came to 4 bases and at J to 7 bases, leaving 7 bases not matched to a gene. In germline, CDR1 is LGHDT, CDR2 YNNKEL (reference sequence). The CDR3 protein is CASSLRDRATGYTF. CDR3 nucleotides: TGTGCCAGCAGCCTCCGGGACAGGGCGACTGGCTACACCTTC.

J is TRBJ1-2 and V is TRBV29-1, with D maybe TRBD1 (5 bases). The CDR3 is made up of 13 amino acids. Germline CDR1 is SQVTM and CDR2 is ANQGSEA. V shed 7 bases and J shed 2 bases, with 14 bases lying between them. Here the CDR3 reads CSAIRGANYGYTF. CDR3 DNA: TGCAGCGCCATCCGAGGGGCAAACTATGGCTACACCTTC.

The CDR3 DNA reads as TGTGCCAGCAGTTACTCGAGCGGGACTAGCGGATTATCCGGGGAGCTGTTTTTT. Its translation is CASSYSSGTSGLSGELFF. The genes are TRBV6-5 and TRBJ2-2; 11 nucleotides match TRBD2. The germline V gene encodes CDR1 MNHEY and CDR2 SVGAGI. The CDR3 contains 18 residues. Germline trimming cut 0 bases from V and 6 bases from J; bases unmatched to any gene: 9.

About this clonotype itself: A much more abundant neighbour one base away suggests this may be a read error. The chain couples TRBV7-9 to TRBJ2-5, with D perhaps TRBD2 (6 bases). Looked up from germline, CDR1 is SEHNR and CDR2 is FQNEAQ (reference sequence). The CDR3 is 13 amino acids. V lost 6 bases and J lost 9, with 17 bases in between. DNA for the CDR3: TGTGCCAGCAGTTCCGGGTCGTGGGAGGCCCAGTACTTC. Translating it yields CASSSGSWEAQYF.

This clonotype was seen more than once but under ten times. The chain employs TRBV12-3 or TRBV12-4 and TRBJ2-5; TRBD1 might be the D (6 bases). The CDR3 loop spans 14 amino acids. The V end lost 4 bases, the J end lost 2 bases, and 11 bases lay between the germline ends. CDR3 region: CASSSGHRQETQYF. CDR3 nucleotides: TGTGCCAGCAGTTCGGGACACAGACAAGAGACCCAGTACTTC.

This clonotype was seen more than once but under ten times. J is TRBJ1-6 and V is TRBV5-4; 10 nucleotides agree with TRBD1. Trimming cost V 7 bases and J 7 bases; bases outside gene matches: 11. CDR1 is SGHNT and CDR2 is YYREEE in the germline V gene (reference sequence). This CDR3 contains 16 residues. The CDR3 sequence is CASATSGGQGNSPLHF. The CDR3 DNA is TGTGCCAGCGCGACCTCGGGGGGACAGGGGAATTCACCCCTCCACTTT. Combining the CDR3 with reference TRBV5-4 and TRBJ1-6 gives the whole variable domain ETGVTQSPTHLIKTRGQQVTLRCSSQSGHNTVSWYQQALGQGPQFIFQYYREEENGRGNFPPRFSGLQFPNYSSELNVNALELDDSALYLCASATSGGQGNSPLHFGNGTRLTVT.

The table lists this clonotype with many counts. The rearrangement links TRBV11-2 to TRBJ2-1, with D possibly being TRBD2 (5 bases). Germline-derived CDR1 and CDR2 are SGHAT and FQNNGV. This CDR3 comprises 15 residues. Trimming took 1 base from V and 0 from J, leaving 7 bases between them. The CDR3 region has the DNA TGTGCCAGCAGCTTAGCGGGGTACTCCTACAATGAGCAGTTCTTC. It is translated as CASSLAGYSYNEQFF.

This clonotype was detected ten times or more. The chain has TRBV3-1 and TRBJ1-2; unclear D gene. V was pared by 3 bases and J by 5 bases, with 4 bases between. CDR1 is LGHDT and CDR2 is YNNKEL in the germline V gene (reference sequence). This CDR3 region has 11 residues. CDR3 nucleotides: TGTGCCAGCAGCCAGATGTATGGCTACACCTTC. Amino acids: CASSQMYGYTF.

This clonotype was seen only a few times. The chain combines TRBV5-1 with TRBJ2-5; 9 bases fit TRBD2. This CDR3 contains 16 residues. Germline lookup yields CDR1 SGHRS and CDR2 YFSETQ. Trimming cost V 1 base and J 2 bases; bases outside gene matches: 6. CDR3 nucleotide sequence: TGCGCCAGCAGCTTGTCCGTAGCGGGGGCGCAAGAGACCCAGTACTTC. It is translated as CASSLSVAGAQETQYF.

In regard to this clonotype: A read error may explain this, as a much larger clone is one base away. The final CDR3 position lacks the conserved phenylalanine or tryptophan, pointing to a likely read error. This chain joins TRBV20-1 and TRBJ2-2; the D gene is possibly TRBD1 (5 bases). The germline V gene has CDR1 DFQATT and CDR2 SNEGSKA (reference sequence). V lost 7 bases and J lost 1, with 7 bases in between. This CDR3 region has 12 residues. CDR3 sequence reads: CSVQGNTGELFL. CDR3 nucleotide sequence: TGCAGTGTTCAGGGGAACACCGGGGAGCTGTTTCTT.

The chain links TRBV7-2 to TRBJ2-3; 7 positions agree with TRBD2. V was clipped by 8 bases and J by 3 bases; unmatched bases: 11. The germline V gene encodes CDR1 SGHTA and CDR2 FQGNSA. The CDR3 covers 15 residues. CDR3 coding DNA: TGTGCCAGCCCCGGGGGGAGGCAAGCAACAGATACGCAGTATTTT. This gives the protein CASPGGRQATDTQYF.

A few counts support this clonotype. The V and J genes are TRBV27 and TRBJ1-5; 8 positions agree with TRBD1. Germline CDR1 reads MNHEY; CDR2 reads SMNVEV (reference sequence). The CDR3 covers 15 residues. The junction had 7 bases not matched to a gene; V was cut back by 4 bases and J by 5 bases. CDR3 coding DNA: TGTGCCAGCAGTTCCTGGGACAGGCCTGATCAGCCCCAGCATTTT. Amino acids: CASSSWDRPDQPQHF.

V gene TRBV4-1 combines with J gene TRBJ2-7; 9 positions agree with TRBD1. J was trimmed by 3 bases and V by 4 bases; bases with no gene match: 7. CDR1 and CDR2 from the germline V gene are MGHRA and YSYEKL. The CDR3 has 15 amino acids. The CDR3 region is CASSRTGERRYEQYF. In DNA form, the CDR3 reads TGCGCCAGCAGCCGGACAGGGGAGCGGCGCTACGAGCAGTACTTC.

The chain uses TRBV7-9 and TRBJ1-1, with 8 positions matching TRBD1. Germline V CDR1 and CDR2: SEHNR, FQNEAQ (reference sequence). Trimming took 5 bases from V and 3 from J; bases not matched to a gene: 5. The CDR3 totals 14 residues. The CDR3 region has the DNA TGTGCCAGCAGCCAACAGGGGGGGTACACTGAAGCTTTCTTT. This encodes CASSQQGGYTEAFF.

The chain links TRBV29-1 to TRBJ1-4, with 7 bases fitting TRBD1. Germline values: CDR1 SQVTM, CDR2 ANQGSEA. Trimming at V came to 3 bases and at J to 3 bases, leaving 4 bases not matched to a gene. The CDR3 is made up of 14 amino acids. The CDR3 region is CSVDPQGPNEKLFF. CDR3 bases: TGCAGCGTTGACCCACAGGGGCCTAATGAAAAACTGTTTTTT.

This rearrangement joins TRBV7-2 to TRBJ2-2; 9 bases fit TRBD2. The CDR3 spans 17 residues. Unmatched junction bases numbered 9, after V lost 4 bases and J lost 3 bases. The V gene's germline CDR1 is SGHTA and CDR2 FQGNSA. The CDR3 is CASSSHPTSGYTGELFF. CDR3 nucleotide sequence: TGTGCCAGCAGCTCACACCCGACTAGCGGATACACCGGGGAGCTGTTTTTT.

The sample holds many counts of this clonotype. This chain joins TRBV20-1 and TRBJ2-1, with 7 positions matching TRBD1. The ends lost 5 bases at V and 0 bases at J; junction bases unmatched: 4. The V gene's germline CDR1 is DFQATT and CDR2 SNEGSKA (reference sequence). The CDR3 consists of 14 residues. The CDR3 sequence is CSAWTGGSYNEQFF. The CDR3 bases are TGCAGTGCTTGGACAGGCGGCTCCTACAATGAGCAGTTCTTC.

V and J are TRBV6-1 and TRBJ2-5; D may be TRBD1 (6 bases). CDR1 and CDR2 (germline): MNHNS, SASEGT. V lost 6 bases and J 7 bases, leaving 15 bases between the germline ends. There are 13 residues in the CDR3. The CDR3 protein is CASRRDRSGTQYF. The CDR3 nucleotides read TGTGCCAGCAGGCGAGACAGGAGTGGGACCCAGTACTTC.

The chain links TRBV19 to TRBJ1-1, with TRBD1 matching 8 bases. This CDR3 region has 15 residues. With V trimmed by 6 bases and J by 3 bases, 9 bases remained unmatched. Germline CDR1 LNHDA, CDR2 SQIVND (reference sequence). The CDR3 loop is CASSRRDRLDTEAFF. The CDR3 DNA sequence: TGTGCCAGTAGCCGAAGGGACAGGTTAGACACTGAAGCTTTCTTT.

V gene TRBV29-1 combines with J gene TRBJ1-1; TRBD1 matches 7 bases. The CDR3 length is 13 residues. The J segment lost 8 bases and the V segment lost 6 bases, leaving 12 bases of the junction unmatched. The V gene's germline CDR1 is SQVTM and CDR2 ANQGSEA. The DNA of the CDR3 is TGCAGCGTCGACCTAACAGGGGCCAGAGAAGCTTTCTTT. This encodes CSVDLTGAREAFF. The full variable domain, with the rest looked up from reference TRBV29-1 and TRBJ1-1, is SAVISQKPSRDICQRGTSLTIQCQVDSQVTMMFWYRQQPGQSLTLIATANQGSEATYESGFVIDKFPISRPNLTFSTLTVSNMSPEDSSIYLCSVDLTGAREAFFGQGTRLTVV.

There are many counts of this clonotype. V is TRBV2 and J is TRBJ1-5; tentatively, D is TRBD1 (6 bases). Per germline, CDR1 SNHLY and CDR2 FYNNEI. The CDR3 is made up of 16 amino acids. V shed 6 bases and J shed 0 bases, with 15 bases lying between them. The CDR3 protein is CASRGGQMDSNQPQHF. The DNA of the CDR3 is TGTGCCAGCAGAGGAGGACAGATGGATAGCAATCAGCCCCAGCATTTT.

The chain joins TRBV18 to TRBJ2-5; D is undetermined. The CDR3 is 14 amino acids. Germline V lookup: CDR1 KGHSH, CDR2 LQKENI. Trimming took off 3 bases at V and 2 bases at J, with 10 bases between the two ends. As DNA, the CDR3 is TGTGCCAGCTCACCTCGAGCTACGCAAGAGACCCAGTACTTC. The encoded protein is CASSPRATQETQYF.

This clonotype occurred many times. The CDR3 DNA sequence: TGTGCCAGCAGTGCCGGGACAGGGGATGAGCAGTTCTTC. Encoded protein: CASSAGTGDEQFF. The V call is TRBV6-1, the J call TRBJ2-1; 10 positions match TRBD1. V lost 4 bases and J lost 8; bases outside the gene matches: 2. The CDR3 covers 13 residues. Per germline, CDR1 MNHNS and CDR2 SASEGT.